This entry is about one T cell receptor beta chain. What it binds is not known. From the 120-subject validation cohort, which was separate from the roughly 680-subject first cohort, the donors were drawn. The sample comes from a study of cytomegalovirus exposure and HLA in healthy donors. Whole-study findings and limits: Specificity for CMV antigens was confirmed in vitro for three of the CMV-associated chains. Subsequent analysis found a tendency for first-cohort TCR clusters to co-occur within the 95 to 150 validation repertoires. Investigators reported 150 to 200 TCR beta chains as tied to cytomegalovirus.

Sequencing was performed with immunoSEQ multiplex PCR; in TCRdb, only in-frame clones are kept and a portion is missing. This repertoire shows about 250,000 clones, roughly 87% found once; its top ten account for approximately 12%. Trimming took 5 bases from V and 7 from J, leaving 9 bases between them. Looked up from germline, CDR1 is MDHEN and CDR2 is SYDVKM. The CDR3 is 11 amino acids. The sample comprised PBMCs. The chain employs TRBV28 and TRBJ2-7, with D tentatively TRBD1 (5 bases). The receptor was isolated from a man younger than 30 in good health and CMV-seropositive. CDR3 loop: CASSIPGEQYF. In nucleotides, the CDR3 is TGTGCCAGCAGTATTCCAGGGGAGCAGTACTTC.